This TCR beta chain came from a study of T-cell reconstitution after alpha-beta-depleted transplantation in children. Study-level points and caveats: Newly made T cells mostly supplied T-cell counts and diversity one year after transplant.

V gave up 2 bases and J gave up 13 bases; unmatched junction bases: 7. The CDR3 spans 13 residues. Germline V gene data show CDR1 as SGHVS and CDR2 as FQNEAQ. Of note for this clonotype: Its antigen is unidentified.

The TCRbeta library incorporated unique molecular identifiers. Each CDR3 protein gets one entry after TCRdb re-called the PCR reads with MiXCR. This sample has around 800,000 distinct CDR3 sequences, with under 20% found just once. This TCR derives from a male patient younger than 18 who had a stem cell transplant for acute lymphoblastic leukemia, so the T cells may come from the graft donor. The specimen comprised PBMCs, mostly from graft donor cells, sampled 360 days after TCRalphabeta/CD19-depleted stem cell transplant. The chain employs TRBV7-8 and TRBJ2-5, with 10 bases fitting TRBD2. For the CDR3, the DNA is TGTGCCAGCAGCTTACAAGCGGGAGGGGATCCGTACTTC. This encodes CASSLQAGGDPYF.